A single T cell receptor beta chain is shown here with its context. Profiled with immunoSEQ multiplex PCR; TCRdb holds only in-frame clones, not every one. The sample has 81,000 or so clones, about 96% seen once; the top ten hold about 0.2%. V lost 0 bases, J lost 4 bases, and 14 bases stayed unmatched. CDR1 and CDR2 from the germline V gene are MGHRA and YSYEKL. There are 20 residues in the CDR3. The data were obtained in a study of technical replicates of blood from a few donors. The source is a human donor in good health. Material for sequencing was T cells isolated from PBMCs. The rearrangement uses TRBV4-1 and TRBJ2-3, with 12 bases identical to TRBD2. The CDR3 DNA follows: TGCGCCAGCAGCCAAGATCCGGAAGGGCTAGCGGGAGGGGTGGCAGATACGCAGTATTTT. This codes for CASSQDPEGLAGGVADTQYF.